The source of this TCR beta chain is a study of blood T cell repertoires in COVID-19. Study at large: Samples of COVID-19 (acute and convalescent) were obtained from the United States, Italy and Spain. From T cells, B-cell-depleted T cells, or PBMCs came the material, which was cDNA or gDNA.

The V segment lost 3 bases and the J segment 14 bases; nucleotides outside the gene matches: 8. In germline, CDR1 is SNHLY, CDR2 FYNNEI. The CDR3 extends over 13 amino acids. Authors' analysis steps: Nucleated cell number was recorded as an estimate derived from reference gene primer amplification. Profiling relied on immunoSEQ multiplex PCR, and the TCRdb table lists in-frame clones only, not all of them. V and J calls and clone size are copied from that table; D and trimming were computed from the DNA. The sample has fewer than 350,000 clones, 90% seen once. Seattle's enrolled individuals joined amid active infection and were then monitored longitudinally.

V and J are TRBV2 and TRBJ1-2; 11 nucleotides line up with TRBD1. This clonotype was sampled from a woman under 40 with COVID-19, enrolled during active disease. Sample: peripheral blood. The CDR3 sequence: CASSDPGQGDPTF. In DNA form, the CDR3 reads TGTGCCAGCAGTGATCCGGGACAGGGGGATCCGACCTTC.